Each of the 2 T cell receptor beta chains below was sequenced from the same sample in a study of shared clonotypes between healthy human individuals. TCRdb's table, derived via immunoSEQ multiplex PCR, lists solely in-frame clones and lacks some. The sample has 1,500,000 or so clones; roughly 96% are singletons. Sequencing used naive CD4+ T cells sorted from blood. This sample's subset: CD45RA+ positively selected. The source is a man aged 25 to 40 in good health.

J is TRBJ2-3 and V is TRBV21-1; the table's D call, TRBD1, has no DNA check behind it. TRBV21-1 is deemed a pseudogene. This CDR3 contains 13 residues. CDR3 sequence: CASSKRRQHTQYF. CDR3 DNA sequence: TGTGCCAGCAGCAAACGACGACAACATACGCAGTATTTT.

The chain combines TRBV9 with TRBJ1-3, with TRBD1 matching 8 bases. The V gene end was trimmed by 3 bases and the J gene end by 4 bases; junction bases not matched to a gene: 6. The CDR3 extends over 15 amino acids. From germline, CDR1 is SGDLS and CDR2 YYNGEE. CDR3 nucleotides: TGTGCCAGCAGCGGAGGACAGGGTCCCGGAAACACCATATATTTT. Translated, it gives CASSGGQGPGNTIYF.